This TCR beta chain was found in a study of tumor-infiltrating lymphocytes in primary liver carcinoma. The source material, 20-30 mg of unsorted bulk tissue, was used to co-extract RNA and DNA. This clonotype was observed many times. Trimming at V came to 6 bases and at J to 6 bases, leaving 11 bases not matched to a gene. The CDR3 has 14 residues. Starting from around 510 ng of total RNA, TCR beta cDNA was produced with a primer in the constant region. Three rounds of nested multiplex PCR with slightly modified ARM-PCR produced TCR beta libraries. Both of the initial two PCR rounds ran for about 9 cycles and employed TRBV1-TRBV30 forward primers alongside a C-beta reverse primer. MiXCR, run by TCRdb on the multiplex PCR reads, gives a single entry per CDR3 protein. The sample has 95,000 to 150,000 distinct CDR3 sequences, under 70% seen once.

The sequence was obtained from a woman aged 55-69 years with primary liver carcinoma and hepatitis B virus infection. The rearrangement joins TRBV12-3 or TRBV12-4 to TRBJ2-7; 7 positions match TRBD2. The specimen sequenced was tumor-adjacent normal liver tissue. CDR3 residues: CASSPERLATEQYF. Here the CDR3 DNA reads TGTGCCAGCAGCCCCGAGCGACTAGCCACCGAGCAGTACTTC.